The clone carrying this T cell receptor (beta chain) was counted once. Trimming removed 2 bases from V and 5 bases from J, with 15 bases in between. The CDR3 totals 15 residues. From germline, CDR1 is MNHEY and CDR2 SVGAGI. Original processing methods: Using reference gene primer amplification, nucleated cell counts were estimated. Repertoires were generated with immunoSEQ multiplex PCR, while TCRdb's copy carries only in-frame clones and drops some. That table furnishes V, J and clone size, whereas the DNA furnished D and trimming. The sample contains 20,000 to 25,000 clones, almost 85% of which appear only once. The data were taken from a study of blood T cell repertoires in COVID-19. Looking at the study overall: Acute and convalescent COVID-19 samples came from the United States, Italy and Spain. In each case, the material was cDNA or gDNA derived from T cells, B-cell-depleted T cells, or PBMCs.

The source is a man between 35 and 55 years old with acute or convalescent COVID-19. The J gene is TRBJ1-1, the V gene TRBV6-5, with no clear D. The sequenced sample was peripheral blood. The CDR3 DNA follows: TGTGCCAGCAGTTACGCAATAACCGGGAGAACTGAAGCTTTCTTT. Translation gives CASSYAITGRTEAFF.